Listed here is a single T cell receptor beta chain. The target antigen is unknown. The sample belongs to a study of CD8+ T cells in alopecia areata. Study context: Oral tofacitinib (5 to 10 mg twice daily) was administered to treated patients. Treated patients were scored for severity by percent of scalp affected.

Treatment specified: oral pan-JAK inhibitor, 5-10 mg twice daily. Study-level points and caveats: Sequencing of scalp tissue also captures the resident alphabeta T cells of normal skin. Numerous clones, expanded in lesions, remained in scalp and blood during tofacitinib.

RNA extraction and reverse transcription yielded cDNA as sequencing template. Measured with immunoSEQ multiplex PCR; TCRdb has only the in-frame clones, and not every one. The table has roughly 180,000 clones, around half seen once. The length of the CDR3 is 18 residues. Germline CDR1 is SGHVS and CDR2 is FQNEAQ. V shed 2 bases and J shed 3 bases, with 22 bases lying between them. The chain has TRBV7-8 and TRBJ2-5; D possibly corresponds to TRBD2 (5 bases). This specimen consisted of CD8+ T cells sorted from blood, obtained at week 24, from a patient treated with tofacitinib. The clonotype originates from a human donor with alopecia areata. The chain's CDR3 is CASSLNDEGRYIKETQYF. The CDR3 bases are TGTGCCAGCAGCTTAAATGACGAGGGCAGATACATCAAAGAGACCCAGTACTTC.